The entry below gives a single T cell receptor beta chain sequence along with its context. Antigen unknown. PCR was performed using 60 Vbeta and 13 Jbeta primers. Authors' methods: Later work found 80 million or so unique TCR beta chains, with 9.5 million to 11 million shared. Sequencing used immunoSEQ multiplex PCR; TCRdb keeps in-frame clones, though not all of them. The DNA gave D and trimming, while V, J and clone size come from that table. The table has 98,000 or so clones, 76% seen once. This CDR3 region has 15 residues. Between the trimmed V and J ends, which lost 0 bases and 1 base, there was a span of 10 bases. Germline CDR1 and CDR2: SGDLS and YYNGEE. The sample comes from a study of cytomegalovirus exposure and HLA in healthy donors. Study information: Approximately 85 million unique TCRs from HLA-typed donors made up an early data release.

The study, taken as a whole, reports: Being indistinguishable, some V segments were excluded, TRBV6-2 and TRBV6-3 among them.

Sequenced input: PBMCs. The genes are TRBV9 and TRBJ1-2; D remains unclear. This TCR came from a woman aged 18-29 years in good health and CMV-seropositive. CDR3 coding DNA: TGTGCCAGCAGCGTAGGGGCGCCTTATAACTATGGCTACACCTTC. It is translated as CASSVGAPYNYGYTF.